This TCR beta chain is drawn from a study of T-cell memory formation after mild COVID-19. Trimming took 4 bases from V and 0 from J; bases not matched to a gene: 8. The CDR3 covers 16 residues. This clonotype was observed at least ten times. Researchers used 5'RACE with constant-segment primers to make TCR alpha and TCR beta cDNA libraries that carry sample barcodes and UMIs. One entry per CDR3 protein results from TCRdb running MiXCR on the 5' RACE reads. The repertoire holds just over 300,000 distinct CDR3 sequences, with approximately 19% as singletons. This receptor was taken from a man aged 18-30 years who had mild COVID-19 (a few samples of this study predate the infection). Cell type and time point are not known. Specimen: PBMCs or a T cell subset sorted from them (not recorded which). The chain couples TRBV12-3 or TRBV12-4 to TRBJ2-7, with 8 nucleotides matching TRBD2. In DNA, the CDR3 is TGTGCCAGCAGTTCCCTGACTAGCGTCAGCTCCTACGAGCAGTACTTC. This encodes CASSSLTSVSSYEQYF.